The subject of this entry is one TCR beta chain. Its cognate antigen is unknown. This CDR3 contains 17 residues. Germline V gene data show CDR1 as LNHNV and CDR2 as YYDKDF (reference sequence). J lost 7 bases, V lost 5 bases, and 18 bases had no gene match. This entry is derived from a study of chemoradiotherapy in HPV16-positive cancers. The wider study: Candidate HPV-specific clones and shared TCR motifs came from two HPV16-positive patients.

Sequenced by immunoSEQ multiplex PCR; TCRdb stores in-frame clones only, minus some. The profile shows some 3,100 clones, around 83% of them singletons. Study results and caveats: In HPV16-positive patients, HPV-responsive T-cell expansion tracked better recurrence-free survival. Non-HPV-specific T cells did not expand in tumors during treatment, whereas candidate HPV-specific clones and E7-related motifs did.

Sequenced here: tumor tissue, sampled from a patient who underwent chemoradiotherapy. This TCR was recovered from a human donor with HPV-associated anogenital cancer. The rearrangement uses TRBV15 and TRBJ1-2; 8 nucleotides line up with TRBD1. In DNA, the CDR3 is TGTGCCACCAGCGGACCCCCGGGACAGGCGGTCCTTGGTGGCTACACCTTC. Amino acid sequence: CATSGPPGQAVLGGYTF.